This T cell receptor beta chain was recorded in a study of early T cells in non-severe SARS-CoV-2 infection. This clonotype showed up many times. The CDR3 has 14 amino acids. V was shortened by 3 bases and J by 8 bases, with 15 bases between the two germline ends. CDR1 is SGDLS and CDR2 is YYNGEE in the germline V gene. MiXCR, applied by TCRdb to the 5' RACE reads, yields one record per CDR3 protein. The sample lists over 20,000 distinct CDR3 sequences, about 4.9% occurring once. The chain couples TRBV9 to TRBJ1-3; tentatively, D is TRBD1 (6 bases). Sequenced: whole blood. The receptor was isolated from an adult who was a healthcare worker with PCR-confirmed SARS-CoV-2 infection or an uninfected control (not recorded which). The CDR3 spells CASSATGLGDTIYF. The CDR3, as DNA: TGTGCCAGCAGCGCGACAGGACTAGGGGACACCATATATTTT.